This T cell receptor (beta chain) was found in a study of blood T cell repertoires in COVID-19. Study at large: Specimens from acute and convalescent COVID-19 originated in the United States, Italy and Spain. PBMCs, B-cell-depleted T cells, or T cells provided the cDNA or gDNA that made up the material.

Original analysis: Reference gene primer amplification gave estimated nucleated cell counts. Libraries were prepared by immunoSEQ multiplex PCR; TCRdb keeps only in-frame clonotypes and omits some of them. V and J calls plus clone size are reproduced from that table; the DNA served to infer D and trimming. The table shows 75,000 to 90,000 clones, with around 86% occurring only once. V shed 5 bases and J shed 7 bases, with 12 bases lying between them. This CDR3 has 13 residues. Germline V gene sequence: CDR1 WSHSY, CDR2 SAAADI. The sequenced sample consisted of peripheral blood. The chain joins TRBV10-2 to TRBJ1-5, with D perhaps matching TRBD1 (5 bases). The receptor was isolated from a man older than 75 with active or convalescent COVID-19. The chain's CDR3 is CASSMGGGQPQHF. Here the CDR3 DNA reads TGCGCCAGCAGTATGGGCGGGGGGCAGCCCCAGCATTTT.